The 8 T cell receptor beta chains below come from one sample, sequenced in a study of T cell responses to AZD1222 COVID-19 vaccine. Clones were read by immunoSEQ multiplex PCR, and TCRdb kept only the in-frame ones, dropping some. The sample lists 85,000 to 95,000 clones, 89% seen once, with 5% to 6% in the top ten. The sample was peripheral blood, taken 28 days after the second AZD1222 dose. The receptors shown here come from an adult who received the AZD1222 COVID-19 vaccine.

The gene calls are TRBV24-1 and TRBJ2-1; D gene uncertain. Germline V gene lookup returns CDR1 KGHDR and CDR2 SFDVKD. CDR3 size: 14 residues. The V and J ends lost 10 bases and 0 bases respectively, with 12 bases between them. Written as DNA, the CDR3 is TGTGCCACGGGCCAGAAAGGCTCCTACAATGAGCAGTTCTTC. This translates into CATGQKGSYNEQFF.

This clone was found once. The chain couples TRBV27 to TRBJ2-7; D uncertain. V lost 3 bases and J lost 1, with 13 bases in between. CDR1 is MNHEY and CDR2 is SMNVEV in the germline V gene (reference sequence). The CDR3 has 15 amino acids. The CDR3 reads CASSFSFGMSYEQYF. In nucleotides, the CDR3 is TGTGCCAGCAGTTTCTCCTTTGGCATGTCCTACGAGCAGTACTTC.

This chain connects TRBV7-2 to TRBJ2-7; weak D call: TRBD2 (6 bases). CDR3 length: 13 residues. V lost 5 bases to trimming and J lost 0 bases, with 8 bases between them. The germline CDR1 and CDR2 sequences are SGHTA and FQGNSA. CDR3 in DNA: TGTGCCAGCAGCCGGGACTTCTCCTACGAGCAGTACTTC. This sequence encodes CASSRDFSYEQYF.

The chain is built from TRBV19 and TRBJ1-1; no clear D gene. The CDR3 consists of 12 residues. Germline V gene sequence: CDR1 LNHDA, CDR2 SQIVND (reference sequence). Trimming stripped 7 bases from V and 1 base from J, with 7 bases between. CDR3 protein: CASIRQNTEAFF. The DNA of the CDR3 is TGTGCCAGTATTAGACAGAACACTGAAGCTTTCTTT. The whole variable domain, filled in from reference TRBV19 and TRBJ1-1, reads DGGITQSPKYLFRKEGQNVTLSCEQNLNHDAMYWYRQDPGQGLRLIYYSQIVNDFQKGDIAEGYSVSREKKESFPLTVTSAQKNPTAFYLCASIRQNTEAFFGQGTRLTVV.

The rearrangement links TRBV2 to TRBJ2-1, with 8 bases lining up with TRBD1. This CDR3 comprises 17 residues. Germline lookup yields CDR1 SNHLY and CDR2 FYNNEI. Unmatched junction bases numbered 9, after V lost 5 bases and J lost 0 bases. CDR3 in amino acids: CASSKPPTGGSYNEQFF. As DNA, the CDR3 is TGTGCCAGCAGTAAACCACCCACAGGGGGCTCCTACAATGAGCAGTTCTTC.

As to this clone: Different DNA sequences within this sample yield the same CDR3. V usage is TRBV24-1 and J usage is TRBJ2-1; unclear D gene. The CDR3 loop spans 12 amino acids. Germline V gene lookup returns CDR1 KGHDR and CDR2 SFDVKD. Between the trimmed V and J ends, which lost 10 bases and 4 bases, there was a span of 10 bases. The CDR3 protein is CATRGPYNEQFF. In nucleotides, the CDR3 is TGTGCCACTCGCGGACCATACAATGAGCAGTTCTTC.

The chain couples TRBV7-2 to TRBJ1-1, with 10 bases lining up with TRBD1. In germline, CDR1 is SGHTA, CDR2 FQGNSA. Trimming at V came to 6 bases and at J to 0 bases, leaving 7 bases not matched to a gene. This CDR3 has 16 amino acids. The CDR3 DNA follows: TGTGCCAGCAGGCCCGGGACAGGGGTCATGAACACTGAAGCTTTCTTT. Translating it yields CASRPGTGVMNTEAFF.

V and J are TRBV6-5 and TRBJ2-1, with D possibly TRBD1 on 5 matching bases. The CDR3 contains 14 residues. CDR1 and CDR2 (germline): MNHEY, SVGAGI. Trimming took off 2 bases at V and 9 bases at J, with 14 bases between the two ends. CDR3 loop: CASSYLRQGGEQFF. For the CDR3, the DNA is TGTGCCAGCAGTTACCTGCGGCAGGGCGGTGAGCAGTTCTTC.